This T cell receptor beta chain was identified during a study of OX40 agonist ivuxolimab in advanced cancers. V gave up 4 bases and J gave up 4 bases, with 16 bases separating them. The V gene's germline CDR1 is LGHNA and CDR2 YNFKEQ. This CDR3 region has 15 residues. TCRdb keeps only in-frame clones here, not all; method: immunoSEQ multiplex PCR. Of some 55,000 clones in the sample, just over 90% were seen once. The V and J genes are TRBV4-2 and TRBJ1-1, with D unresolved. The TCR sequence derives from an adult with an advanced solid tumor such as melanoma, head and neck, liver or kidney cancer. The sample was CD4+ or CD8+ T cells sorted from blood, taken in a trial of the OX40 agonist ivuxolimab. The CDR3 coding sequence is TGTGCCAGCAGCCCCCCGGTATCTTACGGCACTGAAGCTTTCTTT. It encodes CASSPPVSYGTEAFF.